A single sample gave rise to the 24 T cell receptor beta chains below, sequenced in a study of T cell responses to AZD1222 COVID-19 vaccine. The assay was immunoSEQ multiplex PCR, and TCRdb's table has in-frame clones only and misses some. The table lists 150,000 to 200,000 clones, just over 90% of them singletons. The sequenced sample was peripheral blood, obtained on day 0 of AZD1222 vaccination. Every receptor here comes from an adult in good health.

This chain uses TRBV30 with TRBJ1-5; D is undetermined. V lost 2 bases to trimming and J lost 1 base, with 12 bases between them. Germline V gene lookup returns CDR1 GTSNPN and CDR2 SVGIG (reference sequence). The CDR3 sequence is 15 residues long. CDR3 nucleotides: TGTGCCTGGAGTCCGCCGTGGGGAAGCAATCAGCCCCAGCATTTT. Protein: CAWSPPWGSNQPQHF.

The genes are TRBV3-1 (or the pseudogene TRBV3-2) and TRBJ1-1; 9 positions agree with TRBD1. This CDR3 region has 17 residues. The J segment lost 1 base and the V segment lost 0 bases, leaving 6 bases of the junction unmatched. CDR1 LGHDT and CDR2 YNNKEL come from the germline V gene (reference sequence). The CDR3 DNA is TGTGCCAGCAGCCAAGACTTGGGGACAGGGTGGAACACTGAAGCTTTCTTT. Protein product: CASSQDLGTGWNTEAFF.

This rearrangement joins TRBV10-1 to TRBJ2-7; D possibly uses TRBD1 or TRBD2 (5 bases each). Germline V gives CDR1 WNHNN, CDR2 SYGVQD (reference sequence). V was trimmed by 2 bases and J by 2 bases, leaving 16 bases between them. The CDR3 is 16 amino acids. The CDR3 loop is CASSEALGPRAYEQYF. CDR3 DNA: TGCGCCAGCAGTGAGGCCCTGGGACCTCGGGCCTACGAGCAGTACTTC.

The chain carries TRBV6-5 and TRBJ2-1; a possible D gene is TRBD2 (6 bases). Trimming shortened V by 8 bases and J by 12 bases, and 11 bases separated the two germline ends. Germline V gives CDR1 MNHEY, CDR2 SVGAGI. There are 10 residues in the CDR3. The CDR3 sequence: CASGAGRQFF. CDR3 DNA: TGTGCCAGCGGAGCGGGTAGGCAGTTCTTC.

The chain is built from TRBV30 and TRBJ2-3, with TRBD1 matching over 7 bases. J lost 0 bases, V lost 1 base, and 4 bases had no gene match. The CDR3 runs to 15 residues. CDR1 is GTSNPN and CDR2 is SVGIG in the germline V gene (reference sequence). This chain's CDR3 is CAWSARQGSTDTQYF. CDR3 coding DNA: TGTGCCTGGAGTGCGAGACAGGGCAGCACAGATACGCAGTATTTT.

The V and J genes are TRBV5-1 and TRBJ2-7; 8 bases align to TRBD2. V trimming: 0 bases; J trimming: 7 bases; junction bases outside the gene matches: 9. CDR1 SGHRS and CDR2 YFSETQ come from the germline V gene. This CDR3 contains 15 residues. CDR3 residues: CASSLAGTRAWEQYF. The DNA of the CDR3 is TGCGCCAGCAGCTTGGCCGGGACTAGGGCCTGGGAGCAGTACTTC. Full variable domain (rest looked up from reference TRBV5-1 and TRBJ2-7): KAGVTQTPRYLIKTRGQQVTLSCSPISGHRSVSWYQQTPGQGLQFLFEYFSETQRNKGNFPGRFSGRQFSNSRSEMNVSTLELGDSALYLCASSLAGTRAWEQYFGPGTRLTVT.

The chain joins TRBV3-1 (or the pseudogene TRBV3-2) to TRBJ2-1; no reliable D call. Trimming pared 0 bases from V and 8 bases from J, leaving 14 bases between. In germline, CDR1 is LGHDT, CDR2 YNNKEL (reference sequence). The CDR3 has 15 residues. Here the CDR3 DNA reads TGTGCCAGCAGCCAAGATGGTGGGAAGTTCCATGAGCAGTTCTTC. Amino acid sequence: CASSQDGGKFHEQFF.

This clone was recorded once. At one of its ends the junction is not consistent with the germline gene, which may arise from a read error. The rearrangement uses TRBV20-1 and TRBJ1-2; D unresolved. This CDR3 contains 10 residues. Germline V lookup: CDR1 DFQATT, CDR2 SNEGSKA (reference sequence). The CDR3 spells CSARFYDYTF. The CDR3 coding sequence is TGCAGTGCTAGGTTCTATGACTACACCTTC.

The V and J genes are TRBV5-1 and TRBJ1-2, with TRBD1 matching 8 bases. The V gene's germline CDR1 is SGHRS and CDR2 YFSETQ. Trimming took 4 bases from V and 4 from J; bases not matched to a gene: 9. The CDR3 is 15 residues long. The CDR3 DNA sequence: TGCGCCAGCAGCCCGACTCTACAGGGGGTCTATGGCTACACCTTC. Amino acids: CASSPTLQGVYGYTF.

The rearrangement uses TRBV11-2 and TRBJ1-1; 8 positions agree with TRBD1. This CDR3 has 14 residues. Looked up from germline, CDR1 is SGHAT and CDR2 is FQNNGV. Losses at the gene ends were 3 bases for V and 5 bases for J; bases not matched to a gene: 5. CDR3 amino acids: CASSFDRGGTEAFF. The DNA for the CDR3 is TGTGCCAGCAGCTTCGACAGGGGAGGGACTGAAGCTTTCTTT.

V and J are TRBV5-4 and TRBJ2-5; a weak D match, TRBD1 (5 bases). The CDR3 is made up of 14 amino acids. The germline V gene encodes CDR1 SGHNT and CDR2 YYREEE (reference sequence). The V gene lost 0 bases and the J gene lost 2 bases, with 8 bases spanning the gap. CDR3 residues: CASSLGQTQETQYF. The CDR3 DNA sequence: TGTGCCAGCAGCTTGGGACAGACTCAAGAGACCCAGTACTTC.

The V call is TRBV5-8, the J call TRBJ2-1; 9 bases fit TRBD2. Germline-derived CDR1 and CDR2 are SGHTS and YDEGEE. The junction had 10 bases not matched to a gene; V was cut back by 1 base and J by 5 bases. The CDR3 sequence is 17 residues long. The DNA for the CDR3 is TGTGCCAGCAGCTTGTGGTTAGCGGGAGAAGGCGACAATGAGCAGTTCTTC. This gives the protein CASSLWLAGEGDNEQFF. Using reference TRBV5-8 and TRBJ2-1 for the parts outside the CDR3, the full variable domain is EAGVTQSPTHLIKTRGQQATLRCSPISGHTSVYWYQQALGLGLQFLLWYDEGEERNRGNFPPRFSGRQFPNYSSELNVNALELEDSALYLCASSLWLAGEGDNEQFFGPGTRLTVL.

This sequence joins TRBV4-1 and TRBJ2-5; a possible D gene is TRBD2 (5 bases). The CDR3 sequence is 14 residues long. Germline CDR1 is MGHRA and CDR2 is YSYEKL. Trimming pared 1 base from V and 5 bases from J, leaving 11 bases between. CDR3 sequence (DNA): TGCGCCAGCAGCCAAGTTGAGGGATCGGAGACCCAGTACTTC. Encoded protein: CASSQVEGSETQYF.

This clone has only one observation. The V gene is TRBV10-3, the J gene TRBJ1-1, with D possibly being TRBD1 (5 bases). This CDR3 region has 15 residues. V was shortened by 6 bases and J by 2 bases, with 16 bases between the two germline ends. CDR1 and CDR2 (germline): ENHRY, SYGVKD. CDR3 loop: CAIRGDSAINTEAFF. CDR3 DNA sequence: TGTGCCATCAGGGGTGACAGCGCAATTAACACTGAAGCTTTCTTT.

V gene TRBV7-2 combines with J gene TRBJ1-5; D not resolved. Looked up from germline, CDR1 is SGHTA and CDR2 is FQGNSA. CDR3 length equals 15 residues. Trimming stripped 3 bases from V and 0 bases from J, with 9 bases between. In nucleotides, the CDR3 is TGTGCCAGCAGCTTCGGCGGCTTTAGCAATCAGCCCCAGCATTTT. This sequence encodes CASSFGGFSNQPQHF. The complete variable domain, with remaining parts taken from reference TRBV7-2 and TRBJ1-5, reads GAGVSQSPSNKVTEKGKDVELRCDPISGHTALYWYRQSLGQGLEFLIYFQGNSAPDKSGLPSDRFSAERTGGSVSTLTIQRTQQEDSAVYLCASSFGGFSNQPQHFGDGTRLSIL.

The V gene is TRBV3-1 (or the pseudogene TRBV3-2), the J gene TRBJ1-1; a possible D gene is TRBD1 (5 bases). Germline-derived CDR1 and CDR2 are LGHDT and YNNKEL (reference sequence). The CDR3 spans 13 residues. V was pared by 4 bases and J by 2 bases, with 8 bases between. CDR3 bases: TGTGCCAGCAGCCGGGGACTTAACACTGAAGCTTTCTTT. It is translated as CASSRGLNTEAFF.

The chain is built from TRBV6-4 and TRBJ2-1, with 7 positions matching TRBD2. Germline trimming cut 5 bases from V and 2 bases from J; bases unmatched to any gene: 6. Germline CDR1 and CDR2: MRHNA and SNTAGT. CDR3 length: 15 residues. DNA for the CDR3: TGTGCCAGCAGTTCGGGGCTAGCGGCCTACAATGAGCAGTTCTTC. Amino acids: CASSSGLAAYNEQFF.

V usage is TRBV10-2 and J usage is TRBJ1-1, with D possibly being TRBD1 (5 bases). V was clipped by 5 bases and J by 2 bases, with 12 bases between them. Germline V gives CDR1 WSHSY, CDR2 SAAADI. The CDR3 loop spans 14 amino acids. In DNA, the CDR3 is TGCGCCAGCAGTTGGGGGGAAATAAACACTGAAGCTTTCTTT. It is translated as CASSWGEINTEAFF.

This clone was seen only a few times. Different DNA sequences within this sample yield the same CDR3. This chain links TRBV19 with TRBJ1-5; D gene unclear. CDR1 and CDR2 from the germline V gene are LNHDA and SQIVND (reference sequence). The CDR3 is 12 amino acids. With 4 bases removed from V and 3 bases from J, the gap between germline ends came to 4 bases. Written as DNA, the CDR3 is TGTGCCAGTAGTACCTACAATCAGCCCCAGCATTTT. Its translation: CASSTYNQPQHF. The full variable domain, rest sourced from reference TRBV19 and TRBJ1-5, is DGGITQSPKYLFRKEGQNVTLSCEQNLNHDAMYWYRQDPGQGLRLIYYSQIVNDFQKGDIAEGYSVSREKKESFPLTVTSAQKNPTAFYLCASSTYNQPQHFGDGTRLSIL.

The rearrangement uses TRBV30 and TRBJ2-7, with D perhaps given as TRBD1 or TRBD2 (6 bases each). This CDR3 contains 15 residues. Trimming took 3 bases from V and 3 from J, leaving 18 bases between them. Germline-derived CDR1 and CDR2 are GTSNPN and SVGIG (reference sequence). The CDR3 DNA sequence: TGTGCCTGGAGAGGGGGACTCCCGGGTCTCTACGAGCAGTACTTC. As protein: CAWRGGLPGLYEQYF.

V and J are TRBV14 and TRBJ1-2; D might be TRBD1 (5 bases). The length of the CDR3 is 17 residues. Germline CDR1 reads SGHDN; CDR2 reads FVKESK. Trimming stripped 3 bases from V and 7 bases from J, with 24 bases between. This CDR3 reads CASSQKGAGMVAVGYTF. DNA of the CDR3: TGTGCCAGCAGCCAGAAGGGAGCAGGGATGGTAGCGGTTGGCTACACCTTC.

V gene TRBV19 combines with J gene TRBJ1-5; a possible D gene is TRBD1 (5 bases). CDR1 is LNHDA, CDR2 SQIVND, per germline (reference sequence). This CDR3 is 15 amino acids long. V gave up 5 bases and J gave up 3 bases, with 14 bases separating them. This CDR3 is CASSSQGLLNQPQHF. The CDR3 DNA follows: TGTGCCAGTAGTTCCCAGGGTCTACTCAATCAGCCCCAGCATTTT.

V gene TRBV27 combines with J gene TRBJ1-5; TRBD1 matches at 7 bases. V trimming: 5 bases; J trimming: 0 bases; junction bases outside the gene matches: 10. This CDR3 has 17 residues. The germline V gene encodes CDR1 MNHEY and CDR2 SMNVEV (reference sequence). The CDR3 loop is CASSPGQVPYSNQPQHF. CDR3 nucleotide sequence: TGTGCCAGCAGTCCAGGACAGGTACCTTATAGCAATCAGCCCCAGCATTTT.

This chain links TRBV6-5 with TRBJ2-7, with D possibly matching TRBD2 (6 bases). The CDR3 extends over 13 amino acids. The germline V gene encodes CDR1 MNHEY and CDR2 SVGAGI. Trimming took 6 bases from V and 4 from J, leaving 13 bases between them. This chain's CDR3 is CASSFPGLYEQYF. CDR3 DNA: TGTGCCAGCAGCTTTCCGGGACTGTACGAGCAGTACTTC.